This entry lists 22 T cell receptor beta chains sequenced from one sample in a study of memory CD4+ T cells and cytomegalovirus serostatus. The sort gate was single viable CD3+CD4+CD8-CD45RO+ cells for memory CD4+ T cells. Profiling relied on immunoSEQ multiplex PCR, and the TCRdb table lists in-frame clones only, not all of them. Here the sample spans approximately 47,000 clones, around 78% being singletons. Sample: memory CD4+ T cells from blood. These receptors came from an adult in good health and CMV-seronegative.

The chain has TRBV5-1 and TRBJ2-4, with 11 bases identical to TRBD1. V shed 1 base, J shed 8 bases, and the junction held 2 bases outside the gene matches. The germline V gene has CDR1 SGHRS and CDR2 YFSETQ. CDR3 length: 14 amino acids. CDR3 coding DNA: TGCGCCAGCAGCTTGCGGGGACAGGGGGACATTCAGTACTTC. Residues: CASSLRGQGDIQYF.

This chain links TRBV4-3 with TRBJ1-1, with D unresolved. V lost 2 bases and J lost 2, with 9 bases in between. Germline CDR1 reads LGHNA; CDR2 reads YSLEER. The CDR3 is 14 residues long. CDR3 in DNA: TGCGCCAGCAGCCAACAGGCGGCTAACACTGAAGCTTTCTTT. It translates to CASSQQAANTEAFF.

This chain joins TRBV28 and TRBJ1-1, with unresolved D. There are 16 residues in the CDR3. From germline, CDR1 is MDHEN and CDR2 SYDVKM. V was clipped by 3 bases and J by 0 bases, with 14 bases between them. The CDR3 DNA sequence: TGTGCCAGCAGTTTCACGGACGGCCGACTGAACACTGAAGCTTTCTTT. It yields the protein CASSFTDGRLNTEAFF. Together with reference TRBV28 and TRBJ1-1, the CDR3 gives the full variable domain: DVKVTQSSRYLVKRTGEKVFLECVQDMDHENMFWYRQDPGLGLRLIYFSYDVKMKEKGDIPEGYSVSREKKERFSLILESASTNQTSMYLCASSFTDGRLNTEAFFGQGTRLTVV.

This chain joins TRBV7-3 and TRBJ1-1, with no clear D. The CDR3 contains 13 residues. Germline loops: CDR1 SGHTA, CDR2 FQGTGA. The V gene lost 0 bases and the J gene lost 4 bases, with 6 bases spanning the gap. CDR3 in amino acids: CASSLTVRTEAFF. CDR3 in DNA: TGTGCCAGCAGCTTAACGGTGCGCACTGAAGCTTTCTTT.

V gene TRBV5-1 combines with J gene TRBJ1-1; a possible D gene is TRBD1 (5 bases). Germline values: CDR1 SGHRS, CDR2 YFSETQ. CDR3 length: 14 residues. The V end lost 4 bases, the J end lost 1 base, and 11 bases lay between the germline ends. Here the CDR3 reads CASSLGDTNTEAFF. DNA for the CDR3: TGCGCCAGCAGCCTAGGGGATACGAACACTGAAGCTTTCTTT.

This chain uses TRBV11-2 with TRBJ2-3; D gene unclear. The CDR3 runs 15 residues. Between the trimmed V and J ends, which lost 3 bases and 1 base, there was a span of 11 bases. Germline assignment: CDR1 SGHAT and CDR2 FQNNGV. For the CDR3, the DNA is TGTGCCAGCAGCTTGGAACCGGGTGGCACAGATACGCAGTATTTT. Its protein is CASSLEPGGTDTQYF.

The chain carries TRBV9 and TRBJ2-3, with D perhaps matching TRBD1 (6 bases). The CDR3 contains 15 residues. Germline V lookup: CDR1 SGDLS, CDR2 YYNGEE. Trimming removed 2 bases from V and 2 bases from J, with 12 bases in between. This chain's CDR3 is CASSVVQGTTDTQYF. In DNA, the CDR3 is TGTGCCAGCAGCGTGGTACAGGGAACCACAGATACGCAGTATTTT. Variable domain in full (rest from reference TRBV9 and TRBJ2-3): DSGVTQTPKHLITATGQRVTLRCSPRSGDLSVYWYQQSLDQGLQFLIQYYNGEERAKGNILERFSAQQFPDLHSELNLSSLELGDSALYFCASSVVQGTTDTQYFGPGTRLTVL.

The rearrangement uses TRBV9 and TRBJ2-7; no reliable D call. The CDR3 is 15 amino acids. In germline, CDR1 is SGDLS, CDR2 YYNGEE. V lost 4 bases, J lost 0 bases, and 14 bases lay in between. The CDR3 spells CASSPRPGPSYEQYF. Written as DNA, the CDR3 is TGTGCCAGCAGCCCGAGGCCCGGTCCCTCCTACGAGCAGTACTTC.

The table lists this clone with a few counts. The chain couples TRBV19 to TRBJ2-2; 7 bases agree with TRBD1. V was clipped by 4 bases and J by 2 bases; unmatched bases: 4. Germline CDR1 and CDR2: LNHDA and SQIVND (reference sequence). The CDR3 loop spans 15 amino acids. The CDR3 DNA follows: TGTGCCAGTAGTACCAACAGGGGAAACACCGGGGAGCTGTTTTTT. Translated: CASSTNRGNTGELFF.

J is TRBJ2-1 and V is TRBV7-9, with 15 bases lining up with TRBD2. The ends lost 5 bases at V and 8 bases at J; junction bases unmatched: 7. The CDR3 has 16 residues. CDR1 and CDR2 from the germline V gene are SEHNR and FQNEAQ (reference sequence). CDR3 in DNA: TGTGCCAGCAGCCGGACTAGCGGGGGGGCAGGGGATGAGCAGTTCTTC. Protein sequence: CASSRTSGGAGDEQFF.

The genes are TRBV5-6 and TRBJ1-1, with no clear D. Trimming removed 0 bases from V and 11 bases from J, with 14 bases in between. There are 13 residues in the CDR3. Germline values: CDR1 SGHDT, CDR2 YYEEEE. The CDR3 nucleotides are TGTGCCAGCAGCTTGGGTTTTCAAGTTGTGGCTTTCTTT. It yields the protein CASSLGFQVVAFF.

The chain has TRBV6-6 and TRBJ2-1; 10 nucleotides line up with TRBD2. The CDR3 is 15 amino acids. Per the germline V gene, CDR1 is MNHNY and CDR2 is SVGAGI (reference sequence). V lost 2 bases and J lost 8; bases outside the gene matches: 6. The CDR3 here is CASSYRSSGGYEQFF. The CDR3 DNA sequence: TGTGCCAGCAGTTACCGCTCTAGCGGGGGCTATGAGCAGTTCTTC.

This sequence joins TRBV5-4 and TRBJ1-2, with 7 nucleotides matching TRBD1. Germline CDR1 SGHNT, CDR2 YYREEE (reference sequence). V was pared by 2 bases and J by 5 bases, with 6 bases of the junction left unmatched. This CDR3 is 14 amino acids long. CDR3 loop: CASSFGRGEYGYTF. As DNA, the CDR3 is TGTGCCAGCAGCTTCGGCAGGGGGGAGTATGGCTACACCTTC.

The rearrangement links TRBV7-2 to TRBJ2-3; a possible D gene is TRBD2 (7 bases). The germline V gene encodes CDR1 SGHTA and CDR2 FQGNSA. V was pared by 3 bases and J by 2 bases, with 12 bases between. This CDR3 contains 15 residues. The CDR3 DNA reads TGTGCCAGCAGCTTCCGGGGGGCCATCACAGATACGCAGTATTTT. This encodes CASSFRGAITDTQYF.

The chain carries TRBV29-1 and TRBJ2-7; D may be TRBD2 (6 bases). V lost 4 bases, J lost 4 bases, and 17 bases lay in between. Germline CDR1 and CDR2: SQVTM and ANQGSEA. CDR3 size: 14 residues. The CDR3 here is CSVAPRGGGYEQYF. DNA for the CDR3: TGCAGCGTTGCCCCACGTGGTGGGGGGTACGAGCAGTACTTC.

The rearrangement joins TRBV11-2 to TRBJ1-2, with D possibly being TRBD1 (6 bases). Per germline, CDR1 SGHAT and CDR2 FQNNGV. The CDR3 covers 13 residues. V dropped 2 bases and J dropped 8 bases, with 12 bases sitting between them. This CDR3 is CASSLTGGEGYTF. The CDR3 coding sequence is TGTGCCAGCAGCTTAACCGGGGGCGAAGGCTACACCTTC.

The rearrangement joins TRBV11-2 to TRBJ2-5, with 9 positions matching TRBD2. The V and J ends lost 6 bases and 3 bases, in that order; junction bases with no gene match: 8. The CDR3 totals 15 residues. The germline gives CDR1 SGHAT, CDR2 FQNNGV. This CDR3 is CASRLYSGGEETQYF. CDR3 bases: TGTGCCAGCAGACTCTATAGCGGGGGTGAAGAGACCCAGTACTTC.

The CDR3 DNA sequence: TGTGCCAGTACGACGACAGCCATTAATGAAAAACTGTTTTTT. As protein: CASTTTAINEKLFF. The chain recombines TRBV19 with TRBJ1-4, with D perhaps matching TRBD1 (5 bases). This CDR3 region has 14 residues. V lost 7 bases and J lost 4, with 13 bases in between. Germline CDR1 LNHDA, CDR2 SQIVND (reference sequence).

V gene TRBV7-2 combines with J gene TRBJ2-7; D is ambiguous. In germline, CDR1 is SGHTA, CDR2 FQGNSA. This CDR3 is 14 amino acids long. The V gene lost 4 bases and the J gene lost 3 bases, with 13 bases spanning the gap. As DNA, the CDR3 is TGTGCCAGCAGCTCCGGCACAGCCCGCTACGAGCAGTACTTC. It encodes CASSSGTARYEQYF. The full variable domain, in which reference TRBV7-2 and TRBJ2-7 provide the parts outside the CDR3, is GAGVSQSPSNKVTEKGKDVELRCDPISGHTALYWYRQSLGQGLEFLIYFQGNSAPDKSGLPSDRFSAERTGGSVSTLTIQRTQQEDSAVYLCASSSGTARYEQYFGPGTRLTVT.

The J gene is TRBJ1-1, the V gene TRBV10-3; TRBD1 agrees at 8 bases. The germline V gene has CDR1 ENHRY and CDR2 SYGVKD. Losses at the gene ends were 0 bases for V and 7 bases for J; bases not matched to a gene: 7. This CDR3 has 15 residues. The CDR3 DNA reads TGTGCCATCAGTGAGTCAGGACAGGGTAGTATTGAAGCTTTCTTT. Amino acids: CAISESGQGSIEAFF.

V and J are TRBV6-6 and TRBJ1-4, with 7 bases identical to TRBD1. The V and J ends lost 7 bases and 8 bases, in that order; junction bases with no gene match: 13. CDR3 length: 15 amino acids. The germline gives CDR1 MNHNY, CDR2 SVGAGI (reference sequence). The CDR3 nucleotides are TGTGCCAGCACCCCCGGAGGGACAGAGGGAGAAAAACTGTTTTTT. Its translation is CASTPGGTEGEKLFF.

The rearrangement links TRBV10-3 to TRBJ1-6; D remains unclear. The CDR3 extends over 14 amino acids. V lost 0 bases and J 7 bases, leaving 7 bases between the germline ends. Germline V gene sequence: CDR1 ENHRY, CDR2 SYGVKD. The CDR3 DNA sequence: TGTGCCATCAGTGAGTCGCCAGGAAATTCACCCCTCCACTTT. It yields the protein CAISESPGNSPLHF.